This record concerns one T cell receptor beta chain sequence. TCRdb's table, derived via immunoSEQ multiplex PCR, lists solely in-frame clones and lacks some. In the table there are approximately 730,000 clones, 70% to 90% of which are singletons. The CDR3 loop spans 15 amino acids. Germline CDR1 SGHTA, CDR2 FQGNSA. V lost 5 bases, J lost 2 bases, and 6 bases stayed unmatched. The data stem from a study of shared T cell receptors in the human thymus. These same records also appear under a second study, on human thymus T cells.

Sequencing was done on a sample of thymocytes. The sequence was collected from a girl in the first two years of life with a congenital heart defect. The rearrangement joins TRBV7-2 to TRBJ2-5; 9 positions agree with TRBD2. Written as DNA, the CDR3 is TGTGCCAGCAGCCCAGGACTAGCGTTACAAGAGACCCAGTACTTC. Amino acids: CASSPGLALQETQYF.